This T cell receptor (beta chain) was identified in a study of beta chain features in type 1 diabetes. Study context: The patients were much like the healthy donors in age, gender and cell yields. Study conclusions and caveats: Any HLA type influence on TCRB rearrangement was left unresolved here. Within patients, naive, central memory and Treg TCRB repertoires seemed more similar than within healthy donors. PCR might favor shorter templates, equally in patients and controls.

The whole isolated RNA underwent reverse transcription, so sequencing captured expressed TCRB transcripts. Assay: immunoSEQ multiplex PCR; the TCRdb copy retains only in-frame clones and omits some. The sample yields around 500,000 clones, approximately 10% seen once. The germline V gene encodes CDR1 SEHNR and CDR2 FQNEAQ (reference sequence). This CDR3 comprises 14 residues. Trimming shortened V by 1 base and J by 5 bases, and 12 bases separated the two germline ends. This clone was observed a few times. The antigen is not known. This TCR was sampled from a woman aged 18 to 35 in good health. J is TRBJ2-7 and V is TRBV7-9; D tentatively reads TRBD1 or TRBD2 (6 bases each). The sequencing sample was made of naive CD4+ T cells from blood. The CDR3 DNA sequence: TGTGCCAGCAGCTTAGGTGGGGGGCCCGACGAGCAGTACTTC. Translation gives CASSLGGGPDEQYF.